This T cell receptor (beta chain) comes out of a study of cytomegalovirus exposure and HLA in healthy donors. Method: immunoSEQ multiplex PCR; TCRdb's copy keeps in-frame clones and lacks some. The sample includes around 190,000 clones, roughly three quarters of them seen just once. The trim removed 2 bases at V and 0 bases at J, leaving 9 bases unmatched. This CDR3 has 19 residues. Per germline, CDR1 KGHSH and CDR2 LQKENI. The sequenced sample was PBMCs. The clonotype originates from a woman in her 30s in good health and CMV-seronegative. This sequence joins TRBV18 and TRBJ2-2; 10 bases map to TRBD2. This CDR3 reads CASSPRDSGGSANTGELFF. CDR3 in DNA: TGTGCCAGCTCACCAAGGGATAGCGGGGGGTCCGCGAACACCGGGGAGCTGTTTTTT.